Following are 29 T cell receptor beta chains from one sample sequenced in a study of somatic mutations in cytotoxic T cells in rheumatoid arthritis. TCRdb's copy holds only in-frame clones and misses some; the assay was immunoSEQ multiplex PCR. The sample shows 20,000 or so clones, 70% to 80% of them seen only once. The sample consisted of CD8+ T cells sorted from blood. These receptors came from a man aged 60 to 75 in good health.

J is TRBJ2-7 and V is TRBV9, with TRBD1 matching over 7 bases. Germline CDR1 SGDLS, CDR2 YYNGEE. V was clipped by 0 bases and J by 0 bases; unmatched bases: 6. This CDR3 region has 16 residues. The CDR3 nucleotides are TGTGCCAGCAGCGTAGGAGGGGGCCAGAGCTCCTACGAGCAGTACTTC. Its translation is CASSVGGGQSSYEQYF.

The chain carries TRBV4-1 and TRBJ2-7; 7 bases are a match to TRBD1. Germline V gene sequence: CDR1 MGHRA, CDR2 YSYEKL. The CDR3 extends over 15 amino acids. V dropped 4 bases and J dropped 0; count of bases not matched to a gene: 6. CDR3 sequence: CASSLRQGHSYEQYF. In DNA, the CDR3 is TGCGCCAGCAGCCTACGACAGGGCCACTCCTACGAGCAGTACTTC.

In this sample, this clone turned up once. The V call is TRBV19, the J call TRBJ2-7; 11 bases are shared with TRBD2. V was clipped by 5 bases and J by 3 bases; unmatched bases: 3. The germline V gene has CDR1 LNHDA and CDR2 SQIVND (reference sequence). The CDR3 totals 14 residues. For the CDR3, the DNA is TGTGCCAGTAGTTTGGGACTAGCGGACTACGAGCAGTACTTC. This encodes CASSLGLADYEQYF. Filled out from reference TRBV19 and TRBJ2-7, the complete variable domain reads DGGITQSPKYLFRKEGQNVTLSCEQNLNHDAMYWYRQDPGQGLRLIYYSQIVNDFQKGDIAEGYSVSREKKESFPLTVTSAQKNPTAFYLCASSLGLADYEQYFGPGTRLTVT.

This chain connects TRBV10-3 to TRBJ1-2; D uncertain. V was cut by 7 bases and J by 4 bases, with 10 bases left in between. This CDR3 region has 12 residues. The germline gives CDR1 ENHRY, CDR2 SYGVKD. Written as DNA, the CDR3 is TGTGCCATCAACGAGGGTATCTATGGCTACACCTTC. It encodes CAINEGIYGYTF.

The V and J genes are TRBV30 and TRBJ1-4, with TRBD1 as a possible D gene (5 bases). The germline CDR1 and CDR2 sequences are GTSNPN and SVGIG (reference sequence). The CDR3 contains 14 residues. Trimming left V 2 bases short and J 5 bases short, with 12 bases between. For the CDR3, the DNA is TGTGCCTGGAGTTCAGACAGACCGAATGAAAAACTGTTTTTT. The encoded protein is CAWSSDRPNEKLFF.

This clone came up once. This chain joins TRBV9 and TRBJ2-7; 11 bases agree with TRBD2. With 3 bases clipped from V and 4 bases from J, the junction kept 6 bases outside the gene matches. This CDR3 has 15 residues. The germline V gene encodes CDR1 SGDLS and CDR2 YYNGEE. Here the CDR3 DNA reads TGTGCCAGCAGCGCAACTAGCGGGAGTCGGTACGAGCAGTACTTC. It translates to CASSATSGSRYEQYF.

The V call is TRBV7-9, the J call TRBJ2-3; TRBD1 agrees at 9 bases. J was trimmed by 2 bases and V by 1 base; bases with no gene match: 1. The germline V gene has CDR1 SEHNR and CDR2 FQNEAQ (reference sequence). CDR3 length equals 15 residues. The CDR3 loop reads CASSLGDRATDTQYF. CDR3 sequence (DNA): TGTGCCAGCAGCTTAGGGGACAGGGCCACAGATACGCAGTATTTT.

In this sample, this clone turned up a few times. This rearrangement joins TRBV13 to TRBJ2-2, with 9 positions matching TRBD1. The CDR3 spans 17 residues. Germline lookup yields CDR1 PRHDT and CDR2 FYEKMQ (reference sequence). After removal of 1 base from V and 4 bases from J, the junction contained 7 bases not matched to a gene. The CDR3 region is CASSLALGQGTTGELFF. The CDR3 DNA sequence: TGTGCCAGCAGCTTAGCGTTGGGACAGGGAACCACCGGGGAGCTGTTTTTT.

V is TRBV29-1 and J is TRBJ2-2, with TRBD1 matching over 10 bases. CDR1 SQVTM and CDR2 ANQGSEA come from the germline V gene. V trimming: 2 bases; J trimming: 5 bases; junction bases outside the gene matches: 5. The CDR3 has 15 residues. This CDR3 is CSVELGQGNTGELFF. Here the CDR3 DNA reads TGCAGCGTTGAACTGGGACAGGGGAATACCGGGGAGCTGTTTTTT.

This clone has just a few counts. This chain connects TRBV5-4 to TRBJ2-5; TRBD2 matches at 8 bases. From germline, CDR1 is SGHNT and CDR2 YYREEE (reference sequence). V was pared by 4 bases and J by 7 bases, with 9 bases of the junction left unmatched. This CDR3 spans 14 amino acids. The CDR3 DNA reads TGTGCCAGCAGCCCGGAAGCGGGAGAGGTGACCCAGTACTTC. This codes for CASSPEAGEVTQYF.

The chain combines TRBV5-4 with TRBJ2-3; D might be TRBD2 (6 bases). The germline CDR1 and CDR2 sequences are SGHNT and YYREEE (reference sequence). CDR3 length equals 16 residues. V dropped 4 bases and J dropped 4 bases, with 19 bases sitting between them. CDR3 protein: CASSPFGGDLPDTQYF. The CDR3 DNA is TGTGCCAGCAGCCCCTTCGGAGGGGATTTGCCAGATACGCAGTATTTT.

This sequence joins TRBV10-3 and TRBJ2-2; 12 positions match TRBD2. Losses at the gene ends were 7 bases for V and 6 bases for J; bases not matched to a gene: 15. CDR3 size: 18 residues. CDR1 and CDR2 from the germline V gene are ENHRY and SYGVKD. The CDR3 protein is CAIMVTSSGRGKAGELFF. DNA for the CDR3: TGTGCCATCATGGTCACTTCTAGCGGGAGGGGAAAGGCCGGGGAGCTGTTTTTT.

The CDR3 nucleotides read TGTGCCAGCAGCTCCTCCTACGAGCAGTACTTC. It yields the protein CASSSSYEQYF. This chain joins TRBV5-6 and TRBJ2-5, with D unresolved. Near its end, the DNA agrees better with TRBJ2-7, so the J call may be wrong. This CDR3 has 11 residues. Germline assignment: CDR1 SGHDT and CDR2 YYEEEE.

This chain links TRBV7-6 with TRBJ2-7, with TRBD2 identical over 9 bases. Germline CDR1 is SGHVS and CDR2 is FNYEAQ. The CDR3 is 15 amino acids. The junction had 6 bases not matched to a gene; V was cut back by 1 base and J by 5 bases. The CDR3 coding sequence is TGTGCCAGCAGCTTAGTTGCGGGAGGGTCCAACGAGCAGTACTTC. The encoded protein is CASSLVAGGSNEQYF. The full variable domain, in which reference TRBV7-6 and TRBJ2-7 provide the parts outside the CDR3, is GAGVSQSPRYKVTKRGQDVALRCDPISGHVSLYWYRQALGQGPEFLTYFNYEAQQDKSGLPNDRFSAERPEGSISTLTIQRTEQRDSAMYRCASSLVAGGSNEQYFGPGTRLTVT.

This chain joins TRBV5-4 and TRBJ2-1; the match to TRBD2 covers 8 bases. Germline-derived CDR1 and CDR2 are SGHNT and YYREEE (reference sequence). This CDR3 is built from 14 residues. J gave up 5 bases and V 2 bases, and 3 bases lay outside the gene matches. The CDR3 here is CASSFGGADNEQFF. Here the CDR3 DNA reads TGTGCCAGCAGCTTCGGGGGGGCCGACAATGAGCAGTTCTTC.

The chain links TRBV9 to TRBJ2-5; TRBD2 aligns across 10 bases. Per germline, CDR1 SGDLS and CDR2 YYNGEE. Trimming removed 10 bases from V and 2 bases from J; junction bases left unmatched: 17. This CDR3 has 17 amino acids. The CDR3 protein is CASRYLSSGGPQETQYF. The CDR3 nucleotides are TGTGCCTCGCGGTACTTGTCTAGCGGGGGACCACAAGAGACCCAGTACTTC.

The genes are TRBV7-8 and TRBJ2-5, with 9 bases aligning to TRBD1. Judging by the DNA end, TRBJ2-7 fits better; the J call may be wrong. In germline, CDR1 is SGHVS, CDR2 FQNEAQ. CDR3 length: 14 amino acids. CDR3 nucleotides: TGTGCCAGCAGCGCCTCGACAGGGGGCTACGAGCAGTACTTC. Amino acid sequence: CASSASTGGYEQYF.

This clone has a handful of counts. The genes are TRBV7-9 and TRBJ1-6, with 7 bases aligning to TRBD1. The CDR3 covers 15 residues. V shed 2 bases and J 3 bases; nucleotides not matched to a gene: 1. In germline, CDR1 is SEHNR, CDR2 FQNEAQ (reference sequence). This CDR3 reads CASSLRDSYNSPLHF. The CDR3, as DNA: TGTGCCAGCAGCTTACGGGACAGCTATAATTCACCCCTCCACTTT.

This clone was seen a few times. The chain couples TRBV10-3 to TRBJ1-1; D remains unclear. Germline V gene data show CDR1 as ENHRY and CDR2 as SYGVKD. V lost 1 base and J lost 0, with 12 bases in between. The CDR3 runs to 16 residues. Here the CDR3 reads CAISELQRAVNTEAFF. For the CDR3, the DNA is TGTGCCATCAGTGAGTTACAGCGGGCTGTGAACACTGAAGCTTTCTTT.

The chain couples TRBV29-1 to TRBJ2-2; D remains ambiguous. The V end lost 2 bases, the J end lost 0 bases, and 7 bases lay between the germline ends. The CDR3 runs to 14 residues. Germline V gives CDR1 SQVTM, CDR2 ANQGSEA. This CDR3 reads CSVESRSNTGELFF. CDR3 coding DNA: TGCAGCGTTGAATCTAGATCGAACACCGGGGAGCTGTTTTTT.

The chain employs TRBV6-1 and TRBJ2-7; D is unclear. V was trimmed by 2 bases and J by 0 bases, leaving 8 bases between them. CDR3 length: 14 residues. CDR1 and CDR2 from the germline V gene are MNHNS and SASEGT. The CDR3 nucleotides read TGTGCCAGCAGTGAACAGGCATTCTCCTACGAGCAGTACTTC. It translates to CASSEQAFSYEQYF.

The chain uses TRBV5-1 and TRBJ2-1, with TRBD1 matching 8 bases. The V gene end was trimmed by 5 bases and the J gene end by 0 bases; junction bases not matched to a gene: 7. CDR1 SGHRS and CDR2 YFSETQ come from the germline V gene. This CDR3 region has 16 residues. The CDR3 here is CASSSDRESSYNEQFF. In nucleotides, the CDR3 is TGCGCCAGCAGTTCGGACAGGGAGAGCTCCTACAATGAGCAGTTCTTC. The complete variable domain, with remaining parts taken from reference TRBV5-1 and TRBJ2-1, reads KAGVTQTPRYLIKTRGQQVTLSCSPISGHRSVSWYQQTPGQGLQFLFEYFSETQRNKGNFPGRFSGRQFSNSRSEMNVSTLELGDSALYLCASSSDRESSYNEQFFGPGTRLTVL.

DNA of the CDR3: TGTGCCAGCAGTTTTTCAGGAAACTATGGCTACACCTTC. It yields the protein CASSFSGNYGYTF. V is TRBV27 and J is TRBJ1-2; D unclear. The V end was cut by 3 bases, the J end by 2 bases, with 7 bases between. The CDR3 extends over 13 amino acids. From germline, CDR1 is MNHEY and CDR2 SMNVEV (reference sequence).

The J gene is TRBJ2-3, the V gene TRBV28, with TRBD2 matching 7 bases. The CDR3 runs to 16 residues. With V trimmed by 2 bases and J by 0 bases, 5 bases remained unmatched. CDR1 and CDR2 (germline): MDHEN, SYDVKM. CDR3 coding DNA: TGTGCCAGCAGTTTAGGACTAGATACTAGCACAGATACGCAGTATTTT. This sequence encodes CASSLGLDTSTDTQYF.

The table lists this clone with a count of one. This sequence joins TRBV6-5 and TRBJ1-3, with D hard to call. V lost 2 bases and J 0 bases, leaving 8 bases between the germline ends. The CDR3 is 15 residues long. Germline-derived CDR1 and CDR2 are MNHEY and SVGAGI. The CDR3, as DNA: TGTGCCAGCAGTTACGGGAGACACTCTGGAAACACCATATATTTT. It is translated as CASSYGRHSGNTIYF.

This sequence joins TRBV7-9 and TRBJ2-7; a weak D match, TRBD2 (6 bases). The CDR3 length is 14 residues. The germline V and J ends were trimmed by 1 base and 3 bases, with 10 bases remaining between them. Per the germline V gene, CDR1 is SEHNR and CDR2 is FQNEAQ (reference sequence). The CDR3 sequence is CASSLGDLFYEQYF. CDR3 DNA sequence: TGTGCCAGCAGCTTAGGGGACTTATTCTACGAGCAGTACTTC.

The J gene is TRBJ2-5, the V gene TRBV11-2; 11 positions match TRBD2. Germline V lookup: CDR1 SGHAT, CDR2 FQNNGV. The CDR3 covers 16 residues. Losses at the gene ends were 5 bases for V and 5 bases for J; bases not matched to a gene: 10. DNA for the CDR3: TGTGCCAGCAGCCTGAATAGCGGGGGGGCCCGGGAGACCCAGTACTTC. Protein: CASSLNSGGARETQYF.

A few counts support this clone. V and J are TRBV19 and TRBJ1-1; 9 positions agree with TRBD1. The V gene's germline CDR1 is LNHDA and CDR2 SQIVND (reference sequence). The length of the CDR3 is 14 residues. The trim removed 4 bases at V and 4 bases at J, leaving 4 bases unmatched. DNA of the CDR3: TGTGCCAGTAGTAGCGGACAGGGGACCACTGAAGCTTTCTTT. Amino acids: CASSSGQGTTEAFF.

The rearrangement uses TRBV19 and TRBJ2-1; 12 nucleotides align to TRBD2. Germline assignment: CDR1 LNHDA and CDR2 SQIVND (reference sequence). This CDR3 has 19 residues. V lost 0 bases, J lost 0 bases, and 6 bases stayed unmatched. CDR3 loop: CASSIDLAGGLSSYNEQFF. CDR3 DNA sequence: TGTGCCAGTAGTATAGATCTAGCGGGGGGGCTTAGCTCCTACAATGAGCAGTTCTTC.